This is a list of T cell receptor beta chains from one sample in a study of CD8 T cells in ankylosing spondylitis. TCRdb used MiXCR to reprocess the 5' RACE reads, holding one entry per CDR3 protein. The sample contains 250,000 to 350,000 distinct CDR3 sequences, 8% of which appear only once. What was sequenced was blood, either unsorted or a sorted T cell fraction (not recorded which). These receptor sequences come from a male donor with ankylosing spondylitis. Both conserved end residues are part of each CDR3. A D gene is named only where the DNA matches it firmly. Only part of the rows carry a size: once, few, many, or a class if the clone is expanded.

D | J | size | V | DNA | CDR3
TRBD1 | TRBJ2-1 | few | TRBV4-3 | TGCGCCAGCAGCCAAAATACCGGGACAGGGGTCGTTAAGCAGTTCTTC | CASSQNTGTGVVKQFF
TRBD2 | TRBJ2-1 | many | TRBV12-3/TRBV12-4 | TGTGCCAGCAGCCGAACTAAACTAGCGGGAGGGCTCGATGAGCAGTTCTTC | CASSRTKLAGGLDEQFF
. | TRBJ2-3 | many | TRBV5-1 | TGCGCCAGCAGCTTGGAAACAGATACGCAGTATTTT | CASSLETDTQYF
. | TRBJ2-3 | . | TRBV15 | TGTGCCACCAGCACCCCGACCAGGCTGACAGATACGCAGTATTTT | CATSTPTRLTDTQYF
. | TRBJ1-2 | . | TRBV12-3/TRBV12-4 | TGTGCCAGCAGTTTACGGTACAGCACCTATGGCTACACCTTC | CASSLRYSTYGYTF
TRBD1 | TRBJ2-7 | . | TRBV2 | TGTGCCAGCACCGCCGGGACAGGGGCCTACTACGAGCAGTACTTC | CASTAGTGAYYEQYF
TRBD2 | TRBJ2-1 | few | TRBV12-5 | TGTGCTAGTGGCCTCGGACTGCGGGAGGAGCAGTTCTTC | CASGLGLREEQFF
TRBD1 | TRBJ2-7 | many | TRBV20-1 | TGCAGTGCTACCCGGACAGGGTTGGACGACGAGCAGTACTTC | CSATRTGLDDEQYF
. | TRBJ2-1 | . | TRBV19 | TGTGCCAGTAGTCTCGAACTAGGATCCTACAATGAGCAGTTCTTC | CASSLELGSYNEQFF
. | TRBJ2-1 | . | TRBV24-1 | TGTGCCACCAGCGCGTTCGGAAACAATGAGCAGTTCTTC | CATSAFGNNEQFF
TRBD2 | TRBJ2-5 | few | TRBV29-1 | TGCAGCGGTGGGACTAGCGGATACCAAGAGACCCAGTACTTC | CSGGTSGYQETQYF
. | TRBJ2-3 | few | TRBV7-9 | TGTGCCAGCAGCGAGAGGGCCAGGGACACAGATACGCAGTATTTT | CASSERARDTDTQYF
. | TRBJ2-5 | . | TRBV12-3/TRBV12-4 | TGTGCCAGCAGTTGGGGCCCAATGCAAGAGACCCAGTACTTC | CASSWGPMQETQYF
TRBD1 | TRBJ2-7 | . | TRBV6-1 | TGTGCCAGCAGTCCAGGGGGCGGTTGGAACGAGCAGTACTTC | CASSPGGGWNEQYF
. | TRBJ1-5 | few | TRBV6-2/TRBV6-3 | TGTGCCAGCAGTCCGGGGATCTTTTTGCCCCAGCATTTT | CASSPGIFLPQHF
. | TRBJ1-3 | many | TRBV4-1 | TGCGCCAGCAGCAGCTACCGGGACCATGGAAACACCATATATTTT | CASSSYRDHGNTIYF
TRBD2 | TRBJ2-1 | many | TRBV29-1 | TGCAGCGGAGCGGGACTATACAATGAGCAGTTCTTC | CSGAGLYNEQFF
TRBD2 | TRBJ2-1 | many | TRBV7-3 | TGTGCCAGCAGCTCCCCCAGACTAGTTGGGGGGGGCAATGAGCAGTTCTTC | CASSSPRLVGGGNEQFF
TRBD1 | TRBJ2-7 | few | TRBV4-1 | TGCGCCAGCAGCCACTGGACAGGGGGCTCCTACGAGCAGTACTTC | CASSHWTGGSYEQYF
TRBD2 | TRBJ2-6 | . | TRBV29-1 | TGCAGCGTCCGAAGCGGGGCTGGGGCCAACGTCCTGACTTTC | CSVRSGAGANVLTF
TRBD1 | TRBJ1-5 | many | TRBV29-1 | TGCAGCGTGACCACAGCAGGGGGCATTTATCAGCCCCAGCATTTT | CSVTTAGGIYQPQHF
. | TRBJ2-5 | . | TRBV10-3 | TGTGCCATCAGCCGGGACACCCAAGAGACCCAGTACTTC | CAISRDTQETQYF
TRBD1 | TRBJ1-5 | many | TRBV12-3/TRBV12-4 | TGTGCCAGCAGTAACCGGGACAGGGGTACTCGTCAGCCCCAGCATTTT | CASSNRDRGTRQPQHF
. | TRBJ1-1 | . | TRBV5-1 | TGCGCCAGCAGCTTGAATGTACTCTCGAGGAACACTGAAGCTTTCTTT | CASSLNVLSRNTEAFF
TRBD2 | TRBJ2-5 | many | TRBV11-1 | TGTGCCAGCAGCTCCCTTGACGGACTAGCGGGAGGGCCCGAGACCCAGTACTTC | CASSSLDGLAGGPETQYF
TRBD1 | TRBJ1-5 | many | TRBV10-3 | TGTGCCATCCAAGGGGACAGGGATCAGCCCCAGCATTTT | CAIQGDRDQPQHF
. | TRBJ2-1 | few | TRBV7-9 | TGTGCCAGCAGCTCCCAGGTCCATGAGCAGTTCTTC | CASSSQVHEQFF
. | TRBJ2-7 | . | TRBV7-9 | TGTGCCAGCAGCTTAGGGCAGTCTCTCTACGAGCAGTACTTC | CASSLGQSLYEQYF